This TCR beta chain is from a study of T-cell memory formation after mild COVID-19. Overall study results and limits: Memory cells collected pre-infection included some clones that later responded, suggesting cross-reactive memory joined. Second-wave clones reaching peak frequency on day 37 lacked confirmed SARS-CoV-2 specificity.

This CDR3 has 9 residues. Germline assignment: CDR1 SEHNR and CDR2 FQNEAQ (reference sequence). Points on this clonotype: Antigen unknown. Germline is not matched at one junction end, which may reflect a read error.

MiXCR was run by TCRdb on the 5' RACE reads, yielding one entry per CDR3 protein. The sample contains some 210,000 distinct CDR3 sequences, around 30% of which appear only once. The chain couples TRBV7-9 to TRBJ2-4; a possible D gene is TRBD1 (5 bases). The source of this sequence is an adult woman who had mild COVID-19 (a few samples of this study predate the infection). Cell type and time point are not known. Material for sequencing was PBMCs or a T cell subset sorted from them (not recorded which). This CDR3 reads CASSERQTF. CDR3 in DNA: TGTGCCAGCTCGGAAAGACAGACCTTC.